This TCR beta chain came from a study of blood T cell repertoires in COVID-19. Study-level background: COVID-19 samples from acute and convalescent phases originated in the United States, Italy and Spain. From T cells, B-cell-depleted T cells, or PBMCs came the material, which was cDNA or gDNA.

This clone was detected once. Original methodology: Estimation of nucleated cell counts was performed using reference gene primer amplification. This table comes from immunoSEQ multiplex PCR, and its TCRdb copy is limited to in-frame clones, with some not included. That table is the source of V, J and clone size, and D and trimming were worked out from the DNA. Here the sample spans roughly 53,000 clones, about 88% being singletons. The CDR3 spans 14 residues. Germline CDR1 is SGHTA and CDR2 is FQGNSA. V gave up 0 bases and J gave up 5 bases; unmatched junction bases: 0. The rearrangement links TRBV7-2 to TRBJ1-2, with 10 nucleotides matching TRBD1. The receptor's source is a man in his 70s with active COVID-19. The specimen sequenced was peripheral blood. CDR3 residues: CASSLAGQGYGYTF. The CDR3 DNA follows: TGTGCCAGCAGCTTAGCGGGACAGGGGTATGGCTACACCTTC.